The T cell receptor (beta chain) under discussion was sequenced for a study of T-cell reconstitution after alpha-beta-depleted transplantation in children. TCRbeta library construction was performed incorporating unique molecular identifiers. TCRdb reanalysed the PCR reads using MiXCR and keeps one entry per CDR3 protein. The top ten hold about 28% of the sample, which has approximately 1,000,000 distinct CDR3 sequences, around 30% seen once. The CDR3 has 21 residues. J was trimmed by 4 bases and V by 4 bases; bases with no gene match: 22. Germline V gene lookup returns CDR1 LGHNA and CDR2 YNFKEQ. Study conclusions and caveats: From newly produced T cells came most of the T-cell counts and diversity one year after transplant. It was surviving recipient T cells and thymic progenitors that gave some patients high TCRbeta diversity at day 60. In patients about two months after transplant, alpha-beta T cells reportedly arose from several hundred expanded graft clones.

Notes on this clonotype: Its antigen is not known.

This sequence joins TRBV4-2 and TRBJ1-1; TRBD1 matches at 12 bases. The receptor comes from a boy younger than two who had a stem cell transplant for SCID, so the T cells may come from the graft donor. Sequenced material: PBMCs, mostly from graft donor cells, taken 360 days after TCRalphabeta/CD19-depleted stem cell transplant. In nucleotides, the CDR3 is TGTGCCAGCAGCCCCTCGGCCGGGACAGGGGGCCTATACCTAAGTCTCACTGAAGCTTTCTTT. It yields the protein CASSPSAGTGGLYLSLTEAFF.